A few counts support the clone carrying this TCR beta chain. Its cognate antigen is unknown. This entry belongs to a study of OX40 agonist ivuxolimab in advanced cancers. On the study more broadly: Each dose-escalation patient presented with hepatocellular carcinoma, melanoma, renal cell or head and neck cancer. Mean age 60 years, range 23 to 79; 82.7% male.

The CDR3 sequence is 15 residues long. V was shortened by 7 bases and J by 0 bases, with 15 bases between the two germline ends. Germline values: CDR1 SQVTM, CDR2 ANQGSEA. Produced via immunoSEQ multiplex PCR; TCRdb's table is partial and in-frame only. The sample contains 19,000 or so clones, about four fifths of which appear only once. Study observations and caveats: Nonresponders, in some cases, also had low normalized T-cell clonal expansion.

This sequence originates from an adult with an advanced solid tumor such as melanoma, head and neck, liver or kidney cancer. The chain combines TRBV29-1 with TRBJ2-2; no firm D call. The sample was CD4+ or CD8+ T cells sorted from blood, taken in a trial of the OX40 agonist ivuxolimab. The CDR3 DNA follows: TGCAGCGCTCAAGAGACCGTTACGAACACCGGGGAGCTGTTTTTT. This sequence encodes CSAQETVTNTGELFF.